This TCR beta chain stems from a study of T cell responses to AZD1222 COVID-19 vaccine (dated by TCRdb to the early 2020s). Background on the whole study: AZD1222 recipients given second doses at about 4 weeks or at about 12 weeks were pooled, since spike-specific TCR depth and breadth were not found to differ between the two schedules. TCR sequencing covered 233 trial participants: nearly 210 given two doses of AZD1222 and about 26 given two doses of MenACWY control vaccine. Trial participants were enrolled by age into subgroups of 18-55, 56-69 and 70-plus years, and about 150, 27 and 61 TCR-sequenced participants, respectively, were included in these subgroups.

Reading the germline V gene gives CDR1 SGHTA and CDR2 FQGTGA. V and J are truncated by 4 bases and 4 bases respectively, leaving an intervening sequence of 9 bases. CDR3 length: 13 amino acids, cysteine to phenylalanine. The kept DNA is CDR3 alone, 39 bases in frame from the first base. The CDR3 regions of human TCRbeta chains were analyzed by immunosequencing. The authors' analysis ran thus. Repertoire TCRs were matched against a reference library of SARS-CoV-2-specific TCRs generated with the MIRA antigen-specificity platform. Breadth meant the fraction of unique TCRs that were SARS-CoV-2-associated, whereas depth meant the fraction of total T cells that were SARS-CoV-2-associated. Using the MIRA data, each spike-specific TCR was assigned both to the spike region to which the TCR was reactive and to a CD4 or CD8 class. Log10-transformed breadth and depth values were compared by one-way ANOVA with Sidak's multiple comparisons tests. TCRdb took over this immuneACCESS table, retaining in-frame rearrangements with V and J assigned. Such tables are incomplete; in checked studies, under half of the missing clones stem from an unresolved V gene, and the remainder is unexplained. Clone size and V and J calls were adopted from that table, with D and trimming inferred from the DNA. In all, the sample holds about 92,000 clones, and 88% of those were seen once. About 6% of the sample lies in the top ten.

Results and caveats for the whole study, not just this receptor: Nearly half of unique spike-specific TCRs reportedly recognized epitopes outside regions mutated in the B.1.351 and B.1.1.7 variants. Most participants were white British and females outnumbered males, and the authors suggested that clonal diversity may have been underestimated. No day 14 peak-response samples were available, so repertoires were characterized only after the peak T cell response. In the small 56-69-year group, the increase in depth fell short of significance, most likely because of low power. Only six AZD1222 recipients were SARS-CoV-2 seropositive at baseline, limiting conclusions about previously exposed vaccinees. After two AZD1222 doses, both the breadth and the depth of spike-specific TCRs were significantly higher than at day 0 and than in MenACWY recipients. The vaccine-associated CD4 TCRs covered the entire spike protein, and the dominant responses fell in regions 160-218 and 743-854.

Of note for this clone: Its antigen target is currently unknown. Within one base of it there is no much larger clone, and no base qualities were kept.

Read against the paper, the sample's time point label means: baseline before first vaccination. The vaccinee samples were drawn from two UK trials, COV001 and COV002, one of which was a single-blind randomized controlled phase 2/3 trial testing AZD1222 (ChAdOx1 nCoV-19) in healthy adults. Trial participant PBMC samples were collected at day 0 and day 28 after the second dose for TCRbeta chain sequencing. This clonotype was obtained from an adult in good health. The sequence links TRBV7-3 to TRBJ2-3; the D segment could be TRBD2, given 5 matching bases. Here the sequenced sample was peripheral blood, taken on day 0 of AZD1222 vaccination. The nucleotide sequence is TGTGCCAGCAGCTCCAAACTAGCAGATACGCAGTATTTT. This sequence encodes CASSSKLADTQYF.